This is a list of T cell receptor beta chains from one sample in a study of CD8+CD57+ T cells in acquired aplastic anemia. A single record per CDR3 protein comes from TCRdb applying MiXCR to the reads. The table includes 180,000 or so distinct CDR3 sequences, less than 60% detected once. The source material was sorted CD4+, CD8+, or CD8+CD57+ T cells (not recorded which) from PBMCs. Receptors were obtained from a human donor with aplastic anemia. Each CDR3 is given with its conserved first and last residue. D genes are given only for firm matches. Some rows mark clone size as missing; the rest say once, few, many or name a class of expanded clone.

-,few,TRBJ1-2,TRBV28,TGTGCCAGCAGTTCTGCAGCGGGGTCGTATGGCTACACCTTC,CASSSAAGSYGYTF
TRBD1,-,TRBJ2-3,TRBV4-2,TGTGCCAGCAGCCAAGAGGGACAGGGAAGCGCAGATACGCAGTATTTT,CASSQEGQGSADTQYF
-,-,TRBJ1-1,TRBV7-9,TGTGCCAGCAGTGGACTGGGGGCCGCTGAGGCTTTCTTT,CASSGLGAAEAFF
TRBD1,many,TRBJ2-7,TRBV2,TGTGCCATTGGGACAGGTTGGTACGAGCAGTACTTC,CAIGTGWYEQYF
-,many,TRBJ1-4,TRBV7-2,TGTGCCAGCAGCTTAGTCGGCAGGGGAGAAGGAAAACTGTTTTTT,CASSLVGRGEGKLFF
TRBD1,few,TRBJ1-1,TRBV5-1,TGCGCCAGCAGCATACAAAGTCCCGGGACAGGGGTGAACACTGAAGCTTTCTTT,CASSIQSPGTGVNTEAFF
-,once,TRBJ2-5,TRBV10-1,TGCGCCTTAAGGGGCGGGGAGACCCAGTACTTC,CALRGGETQYF
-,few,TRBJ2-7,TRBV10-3,TGTGCCATCAGACACGAGACCTACGAGCAGTACTTC,CAIRHETYEQYF
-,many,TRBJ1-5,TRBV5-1,TGCGCCAGCAGCCCTAGCGTGGGTAGCAATCAGCCCCAGCATTTT,CASSPSVGSNQPQHF
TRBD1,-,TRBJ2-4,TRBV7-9,TGTGCCAGCAGCGTACAGGGGGCTGGGTTTGGCATTCAGTACTTC,CASSVQGAGFGIQYF
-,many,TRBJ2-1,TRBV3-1,TGTGCCAGCAGCCAGACACAAAATGAGCAGTTCTTC,CASSQTQNEQFF
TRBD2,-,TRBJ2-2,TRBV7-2,TGTGCCAGCAGTGGACGAGCGGGAGTTATATCCGGGGAGCTGTTTTTT,CASSGRAGVISGELFF
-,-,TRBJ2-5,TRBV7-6,TGTGCCAGCAGCTTAGGGGACCGCTGGACCCAGTACTTC,CASSLGDRWTQYF
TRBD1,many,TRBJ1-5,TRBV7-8,TGTGCCAGCAGCATACAGGGGGCCGGCAATCAGCCCCAGCATTTT,CASSIQGAGNQPQHF
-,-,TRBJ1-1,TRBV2,TGTGCCAGCAGTGAAGAAGGGTTTACAGGGTCTGAAGCTTTCTTT,CASSEEGFTGSEAFF
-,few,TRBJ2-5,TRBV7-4,TGTGCCAGCAGCTTAGTCGCCGAGACCCAGTACTTC,CASSLVAETQYF
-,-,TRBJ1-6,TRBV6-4,TGTGCCAGCAGTGACTCGGGTTCACCCCTCCACTTT,CASSDSGSPLHF
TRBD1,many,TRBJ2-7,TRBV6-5,TGTGCCAGCAGTTACTCAAGGGGGCCATACGAGCAGTACTTC,CASSYSRGPYEQYF
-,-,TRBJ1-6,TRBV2,TGTGCCAGCAGTGGCAGGGAAGGTTCACCCCTCCACTTT,CASSGREGSPLHF
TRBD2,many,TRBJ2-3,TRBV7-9,TGTGCCAGCAGCGGACTAGCGGGAGATACGCAGTATTTT,CASSGLAGDTQYF
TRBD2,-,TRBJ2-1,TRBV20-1,TGCAGTGCTGTTGGACTAGCGGGAGAGAGCAATGAGCAGTTCTTC,CSAVGLAGESNEQFF
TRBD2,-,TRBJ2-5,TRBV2,TGTGCCAGCAGTGAAGTCAGGCTAGCGGGCATAGAGACCCAGTACTTC,CASSEVRLAGIETQYF
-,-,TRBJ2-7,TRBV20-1,TGCAGTGCTAGGAGGACACCTCGGCTCTACGAGCAGTACTTC,CSARRTPRLYEQYF
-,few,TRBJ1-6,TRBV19,TGTGCCAGTAGTATACGGGGAGGCTATTCACCCCTCCACTTT,CASSIRGGYSPLHF
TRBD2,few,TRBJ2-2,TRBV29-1,TGCAGTGTTGAATCGGGACTACACACCGGGGAGCTGTTTTTT,CSVESGLHTGELFF
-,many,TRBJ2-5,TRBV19,TGTGCCAGTAGTATCCGCCAAGAGACCCAGTACTTC,CASSIRQETQYF
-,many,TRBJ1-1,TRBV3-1,TGTGCCAGCAGGGCCCTTCCCTCCCCTGAAGCTTTCTTT,CASRALPSPEAFF
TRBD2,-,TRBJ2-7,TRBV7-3,TGTGCCAGCAGCTCTAGCGGGGGGGCCGACGAGCAGTACTTC,CASSSSGGADEQYF
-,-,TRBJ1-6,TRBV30,TGTGCCTGGACTGCCGGGACCGGAGATTCACCCCTCCACTTT,CAWTAGTGDSPLHF
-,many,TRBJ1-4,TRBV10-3,TGTGCCATCAGTGACGGGTTCGGTAATGAAAAACTGTTTTTT,CAISDGFGNEKLFF
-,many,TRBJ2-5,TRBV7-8,TGTGCCAGCAGCTTAGGAGGTGGGCGCCGGGAGACCCAGTACTTC,CASSLGGGRRETQYF
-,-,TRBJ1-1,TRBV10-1,TGCGCCAGCAGTGAAACCCCCAACAGGGAAAACACTAAAGCTTTCTTT,CASSETPNRENTKAFF
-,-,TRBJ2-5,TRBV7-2,TGTGCCAGCAGCTTACCGGGGGGCAGGAGAGAGACCCAGTACTTC,CASSLPGGRRETQYF
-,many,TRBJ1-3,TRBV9,TGTGCCAGCAGCGCGTACCACACCTCTGGAAACACCATATATTTT,CASSAYHTSGNTIYF
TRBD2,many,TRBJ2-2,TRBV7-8,TGTGCCAGCAGACCACTAGCGGGAGCTGGGACCGGGGAGCTGTTTTTT,CASRPLAGAGTGELFF
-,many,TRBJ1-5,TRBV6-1,TGTGCCAGCATGACAACAGGCAATCAGCCCCAGCATTTT,CASMTTGNQPQHF
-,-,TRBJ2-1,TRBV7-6,TGTGCCAGCAGCCTAGGCGGATCCTCTGAGCAGTCCTTC,CASSLGGSSEQSF
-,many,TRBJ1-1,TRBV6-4,TGTGCCAGCAGTGACGTGGGGCTAGGCACTGAAGCTTTCTTT,CASSDVGLGTEAFF
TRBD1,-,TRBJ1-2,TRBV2,TGTGCCAGCAGCCCACAGGGGGCCTTATATGGCTACACCTTC,CASSPQGALYGYTF
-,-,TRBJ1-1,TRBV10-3,TGTGCCATCAGGGGGGACGGATGGGACGAAGCTTTCTTT,CAIRGDGWDEAFF
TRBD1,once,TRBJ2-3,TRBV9,TGTGCCAGCAGCCCCGACAGGGGGCGGACAGATACGCAGTATTTT,CASSPDRGRTDTQYF
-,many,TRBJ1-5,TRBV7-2,TGTGCCAGCAGCCGATCGGTGGGTGGACAGCCCCAGCATTTT,CASSRSVGGQPQHF
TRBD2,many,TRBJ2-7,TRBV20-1,TGCAGTGCTAGGATGGCGGGGGGGCAAGCGCAGTACTTC,CSARMAGGQAQYF
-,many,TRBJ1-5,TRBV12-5,TGTGCTAGTGGTTTGGTAATGGGTCAGCCCCAGCATTTT,CASGLVMGQPQHF
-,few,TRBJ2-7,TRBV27,TGTGCCAGCAGTTTAGGGTCAGTATCCTACGAGCAGTACTTC,CASSLGSVSYEQYF
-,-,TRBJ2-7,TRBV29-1,TGCAGCGTTGAACCCCTTGGGGCGGGGGAGCAGTACTTC,CSVEPLGAGEQYF
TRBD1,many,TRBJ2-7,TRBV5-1,TGCGCCAGCAGCCCCCCCGGGACAGGGAAAGGCGAGCAGTACTTC,CASSPPGTGKGEQYF
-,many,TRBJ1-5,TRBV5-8,TGTGCCAGCAGCCAAAGAACAGGACCCCAGCATTTT,CASSQRTGPQHF
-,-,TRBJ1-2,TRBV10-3,TGTGCCATCAGTGAGGCAGGGGCCTATGGCTACACCTTC,CAISEAGAYGYTF